This T cell receptor beta chain is from a study of response to subunit inactivated influenza vaccine. TCRdb reprocessed the RT-PCR reads via MiXCR and lists one record per CDR3 protein. Of approximately 520,000 distinct CDR3 sequences listed, about 25% are singletons. This CDR3 has 13 amino acids. The germline gives CDR1 ENHRY, CDR2 SYGVKD. The ends lost 6 bases at V and 8 bases at J; junction bases unmatched: 4. Source: CD4+ T cells sorted from PBMCs, taken about 5 days after vaccination. The V gene is TRBV10-3, the J gene TRBJ1-4, with 9 bases that match TRBD1. This TCR derives from a man aged 45-65 years who received an inactivated influenza vaccine. The CDR3 loop reads CAIRATGGEKLFF. The DNA of the CDR3 is TGTGCCATCAGGGCGACAGGGGGAGAAAAACTGTTTTTT.